This entry lists 10 T cell receptor beta chains sequenced from one sample in a study of metastatic and nonmetastatic thyroid tumors. Not a single patient had been given any form of treatment at any point before undergoing thyroid surgery. MiXCR re-clonotyped the PCR reads for TCRdb. The sample lists roughly 20,000 clones; around 20% were seen once. The sequencing input was adjacent normal tissue. The receptors here all came from a male donor with papillary thyroid cancer or a benign thyroid nodule (not recorded which). Some clones in this sample may be carry-over from other donors' samples.

This clone was detected only once. One junction end does not reproduce the germline sequence, and a read error may be involved. The chain joins TRBV5-1 to TRBJ2-1; no clear D. Germline V lookup: CDR1 SGHRS, CDR2 YFSETQ. The CDR3 totals 16 residues. The chain's CDR3 is CTSSLAGQWNHNEQFF. The CDR3 region has the DNA TGCACCAGCAGCTTGGCCGGGCAGTGGAACCACAATGAGCAGTTCTTC.

The rearrangement uses TRBV11-2 and TRBJ1-4; a possible D gene is TRBD1 (6 bases). The V end lost 5 bases, the J end lost 15 bases, and 25 bases lay between the germline ends. Germline V gene sequence: CDR1 SGHAT, CDR2 FQNNGV. The CDR3 runs to 15 residues. In DNA, the CDR3 is TGTGCCAGCAGCCCGAAGACAGGCGCGAATGAAACAATGTTTTTT. This gives the protein CASSPKTGANETMFF.

The sample holds a few counts of this clone. A much larger clonotype is one base distant, so this may be a read error. This chain links TRBV11-3 with TRBJ2-3; D might be TRBD1 or TRBD2, each matching 5 bases. Germline V gives CDR1 SGHNT, CDR2 YENEEA. The CDR3 spans 14 residues. The CDR3 region is CASSLGGSGDMQYF. CDR3 DNA: TGTGCCAGCAGCTTAGGGGGGAGTGGGGATATGCAGTATTTT.

In this sample, this clone turned up once. Its ends do not fully match the called genes, so a read error is possible. The chain uses TRBV11-2 and TRBJ2-2; D is tentatively TRBD1 or TRBD2 (5 bases each). CDR1 and CDR2 (germline): SGHAT, FQNNGV. The CDR3 loop spans 17 amino acids. CDR3 bases: TGTGCCAGCAGCTTAGTCCCGGGAAGGCAGGGAACCGGTGAGCTGTTTTTT. Its translation is CASSLVPGRQGTGELFF. The variable domain in full, with the rest retrieved from reference TRBV11-2 and TRBJ2-2, is EAGVAQSPRYKIIEKRQSVAFWCNPISGHATLYWYQQILGQGPKLLIQFQNNGVVDDSQLPKDRFSAERLKGVDSTLKIQPAKLEDSAVYLCASSLVPGRQGTGELFFGEGSRLTVL.

This clone is categorized as medium-sized (0.01 to 0.1%). V usage is TRBV12-3 or TRBV12-4 and J usage is TRBJ2-2; D perhaps matches TRBD2 (5 bases). This CDR3 comprises 13 residues. The germline V and J ends were trimmed by 6 bases and 7 bases, with 12 bases remaining between them. The CDR3 coding sequence is TGTGCCAGCAGACTCGGAGGTGACGGGGAGCTGTTTTTT. Encoded protein: CASRLGGDGELFF.

This clone appeared a few times. Its ends do not fully match the called genes, so a read error is possible. This specimen includes other DNA sequences encoding the same CDR3. The chain couples TRBV18 to TRBJ2-1; D is unresolved. The CDR3 has 15 residues. Per germline, CDR1 KGHSH and CDR2 LQKENI. The CDR3 sequence: CASSDTSASYNEQLF. The CDR3, as DNA: TGTGCCAGCTCTGACACTTCGGCCTCCTACAATGAGCAGCTCTTC.

This clone has at least ten counts. This sequence joins TRBV7-8 and TRBJ1-5; D is unclear. Trimming removed 2 bases at V and 6 bases at J, with 14 bases between. Germline V lookup: CDR1 SGHVS, CDR2 FQNEAQ. The CDR3 covers 15 residues. The CDR3 protein is CASSLSGGVGQPQHF. The CDR3 nucleotides read TGTGCCAGCAGCTTATCTGGAGGTGTTGGTCAGCCCCAGCATTTT. Complete variable domain (other parts from reference TRBV7-8 and TRBJ1-5): GAGVSQSPRYKVAKRGQDVALRCDPISGHVSLFWYQQALGQGPEFLTYFQNEAQLDKSGLPSDRFFAERPEGSVSTLKIQRTQQEDSAVYLCASSLSGGVGQPQHFGDGTRLSIL.

This clone turned up a few times. The chain uses TRBV11-3 and TRBJ2-5; D uncertain. This CDR3 region has 13 residues. With 2 bases removed from V and 4 bases from J, the gap between germline ends came to 8 bases. Per germline, CDR1 SGHNT and CDR2 YENEEA. CDR3 sequence: CASSLTKGETQYF. The CDR3, as DNA: TGTGCCAGCAGCTTAACCAAGGGAGAGACCCAGTACTTC.

This clone was detected many times. A single base separates this from a much larger clone, so it may be a read error. CDR3 DNA sequence: TGTGCCAGCAGAAACGTCCTAGGGGGCGCGGGTGGCTACGCCTTC. Protein sequence: CASRNVLGGAGGYAF. V usage is TRBV28 and J usage is TRBJ1-2, with TRBD1 matching 7 bases. The CDR3 is made up of 15 amino acids. Germline values: CDR1 MDHEN, CDR2 SYDVKM.

With regard to this clone: The junction departs from the called germline gene at one end, perhaps through a read error. The chain recombines TRBV20-1 with TRBJ2-2; perhaps D is TRBD1 or TRBD2 (5 bases each). CDR3 length: 16 residues. CDR1 and CDR2 from the germline V gene are DFQATT and SNEGSKA (reference sequence). The CDR3 loop is CSAKDGSRAKTGELFF. The CDR3 DNA reads as TGCAGTGCTAAAGATGGGAGCAGGGCGAAAACCGGGGAGCTGTTTTTT.